The clone carrying this T cell receptor (beta chain) was recorded many times. What it recognizes is unknown. The germline V and J ends were trimmed by 0 bases and 2 bases, with 5 bases remaining between them. The CDR3 spans 13 residues. CDR1 is LGHDT and CDR2 is YNNKEL in the germline V gene (reference sequence). The data originate from a study of T-cell reconstitution after alpha-beta-depleted transplantation in children. Study-level findings and limits: A year had passed since transplant, and T-cell counts and diversity by then came mostly from newly produced T cells. Surviving recipient T cells and thymic progenitors accounted for the high day-60 TCRbeta diversity observed in some patients. Where alpha-beta T cells came from about two months after transplant was reportedly several hundred expanded graft clones.

During its preparation, the TCRbeta library received unique molecular identifiers. From the PCR reads, TCRdb called clonotypes with MiXCR, one entry per CDR3 protein. The table has about 300,000 distinct CDR3 sequences, 10% seen once; the top ten hold 7.5%. This sequence joins TRBV3-1 and TRBJ2-7; D is ambiguous. Here the sequenced sample was PBMCs, taken before TCRalphabeta/CD19-depleted stem cell transplant. The clonotype was recovered from a boy younger than two with acute myeloid leukemia, due to receive a stem cell transplant. For the CDR3, the DNA is TGTGCCAGCAGCCAAGAGGCTACCTACGAGCAGTACTTC. This translates into CASSQEATYEQYF.